These 9 T cell receptor beta chains originate from one sample sequenced in a study of cytomegalovirus exposure and HLA in healthy donors listed by TCRdb under 2017. The library was produced with the immunoSEQ multiplex PCR assay. TCRdb took over this immuneACCESS table, retaining in-frame rearrangements with V and J assigned. Such tables are incomplete; in checked studies, under half of the missing clones stem from an unresolved V gene, and the remainder is unexplained. This sample lists approximately 97,000 clones; 80% to 95% were detected once. The top ten clonotypes cover around 1.1% of the sample. Material for sequencing was PBMCs. The receptors stem from a woman aged 25 to 45 in good health and CMV-seropositive.

The CDR3 bases are TGCGCCAGCAGCCAAGAGAGGTCGGAGACCCAGTACTTC. Its protein is CASSQERSETQYF. V usage is TRBV4-3 and J usage is TRBJ2-5; D is unclear. Trimming shortened V by 0 bases and J by 5 bases, and 7 bases separated the two germline ends. The CDR3 covers 13 residues. Germline CDR1 reads LGHNA; CDR2 reads YSLEER.

The chain combines TRBV29-1 with TRBJ1-3, with D unclear. The CDR3 has 12 amino acids. The V gene lost 7 bases and the J gene lost 3 bases, with 10 bases spanning the gap. Germline V gene sequence: CDR1 SQVTM, CDR2 ANQGSEA. CDR3 in amino acids: CSAGRGGNTIYF. In DNA, the CDR3 is TGCAGCGCCGGGCGGGGTGGAAACACCATATATTTT.

V usage is TRBV19 and J usage is TRBJ2-1; tentatively, D is TRBD1 (6 bases). The germline V gene has CDR1 LNHDA and CDR2 SQIVND (reference sequence). Trimming pared 5 bases from V and 5 bases from J, leaving 10 bases between. The length of the CDR3 is 13 residues. The CDR3 loop is CASSRNRDNEQFF. The CDR3, as DNA: TGTGCCAGTAGTCGCAACAGGGACAATGAGCAGTTCTTC.

The CDR3 sequence: CASTGPDGAGPNPTFAGQYF. CDR3 sequence (DNA): TGTGCCAGCACAGGTCCCGATGGGGCGGGACCCAACCCGACTTTCGCCGGGCAGTACTTC. The chain carries TRBV2 and TRBJ2-7; a weak D match, TRBD2 (6 bases). Trimming shortened V by 7 bases and J by 9 bases, and 40 bases separated the two germline ends. The CDR3 has 20 amino acids. The germline V gene encodes CDR1 SNHLY and CDR2 FYNNEI.

This chain uses TRBV30 with TRBJ2-3, with TRBD2 identical over 12 bases. The CDR3 contains 14 residues. Germline V CDR1 and CDR2: GTSNPN, SVGIG (reference sequence). The J segment lost 1 base and the V segment lost 7 bases, leaving 3 bases of the junction unmatched. The CDR3 sequence is CASGLAGGTDTQYF. The CDR3 DNA sequence: TGTGCCTCGGGACTAGCGGGCGGCACAGATACGCAGTATTTT.

The rearrangement uses TRBV28 and TRBJ2-3; D might be TRBD1 (5 bases). V gave up 1 base and J gave up 0 bases, with 14 bases separating them. The CDR3 loop spans 17 amino acids. The V gene's germline CDR1 is MDHEN and CDR2 SYDVKM. This chain's CDR3 is CASSLFLRDSSTDTQYF. The CDR3 nucleotides read TGTGCCAGCAGTTTATTTTTGCGAGACAGCAGCACAGATACGCAGTATTTT.

J is TRBJ1-1 and V is TRBV30, with D perhaps matching TRBD1 (5 bases). The V end was cut by 2 bases, the J end by 8 bases, with 9 bases between. The CDR3 sequence is 11 residues long. In germline, CDR1 is GTSNPN, CDR2 SVGIG (reference sequence). The CDR3 region is CAWSLRAEAFF. CDR3 sequence (DNA): TGTGCCTGGAGTCTCAGGGCCGAAGCTTTCTTT.

This chain joins TRBV28 and TRBJ2-1; 11 nucleotides agree with TRBD1. V shed 1 base, J shed 6 bases, and the junction held 5 bases outside the gene matches. The length of the CDR3 is 16 residues. The germline gives CDR1 MDHEN, CDR2 SYDVKM. The CDR3 region is CASSLSSGTGGNEQFF. For the CDR3, the DNA is TGTGCCAGCAGTTTATCCTCCGGGACAGGGGGCAATGAGCAGTTCTTC.

The chain is built from TRBV30 and TRBJ2-5, with D perhaps TRBD2 (7 bases). The length of the CDR3 is 13 residues. The V gene lost 4 bases and the J gene lost 2 bases, with 11 bases spanning the gap. The V gene's germline CDR1 is GTSNPN and CDR2 SVGIG (reference sequence). CDR3 protein: CAWTGGRQETQYF. CDR3 sequence (DNA): TGTGCCTGGACCGGGGGGCGTCAAGAGACCCAGTACTTC. Combining the CDR3 with reference TRBV30 and TRBJ2-5 gives the whole variable domain SQTIHQWPATLVQPVGSPLSLECTVEGTSNPNLYWYRQAAGRGLQLLFYSVGIGQISSEVPQNLSASRPQDRQFILSSKKLLLSDSGFYLCAWTGGRQETQYFGPGTRLLVL.